The 17 T cell receptor beta chains reported below all come from one sample, sequenced in a study of beta chain features in type 1 diabetes. Sequencing targeted expressed TCRB transcripts, as all isolated RNA had been reverse transcribed. Libraries were prepared by immunoSEQ multiplex PCR; TCRdb keeps only in-frame clonotypes and omits some of them. The sample records hundreds of thousands of clones, roughly 16% being singletons. Sequenced sample: naive CD4+ T cells from blood. The receptor source for this set is a man aged 18 to 29 in good health.

The rearrangement joins TRBV7-9 to TRBJ2-5; 9 positions match TRBD2. Germline loops: CDR1 SEHNR, CDR2 FQNEAQ (reference sequence). Losses at the gene ends were 1 base for V and 5 bases for J; bases not matched to a gene: 17. The CDR3 extends over 19 amino acids. Here the CDR3 reads CASSLGPWREGRLQETQYF. CDR3 DNA: TGTGCCAGCAGCTTAGGGCCCTGGCGGGAGGGCCGTTTACAGGAGACCCAGTACTTC.

There are a few counts of this clone. The CDR3 DNA reads as TGTGCCACCAGCAGACCCCGGGTCAGCCTTTATCAGCCCCAGCATTTT. It specifies CATSRPRVSLYQPQHF. J is TRBJ1-5 and V is TRBV15; D is unclear. The V gene lost 2 bases and the J gene lost 5 bases, with 16 bases spanning the gap. The germline CDR1 and CDR2 sequences are LNHNV and YYDKDF (reference sequence). The CDR3 consists of 16 residues.

This clone turned up a few times. V is TRBV7-9 and J is TRBJ2-3, with 11 bases aligning to TRBD2. After removal of 6 bases from V and 3 bases from J, the junction contained 11 bases not matched to a gene. Germline V CDR1 and CDR2: SEHNR, FQNEAQ (reference sequence). The CDR3 consists of 17 residues. CDR3 sequence (DNA): TGTGCCAGCAGTTCCCACGTAACTAGCGGGAGTACAGATACGCAGTATTTT. Amino acids: CASSSHVTSGSTDTQYF.

A few counts support this clone. V usage is TRBV18 and J usage is TRBJ2-1, with TRBD1 as a possible D gene (5 bases). CDR1 and CDR2 from the germline V gene are KGHSH and LQKENI. The CDR3 runs to 15 residues. V shed 2 bases and J shed 3 bases, with 11 bases lying between them. CDR3 sequence (DNA): TGTGCCAGCTCACCAGGCGCAGGGCACTACAATGAGCAGTTCTTC. Translating it yields CASSPGAGHYNEQFF.

The chain links TRBV5-1 to TRBJ2-2; D call uncertain. The germline V and J ends were trimmed by 0 bases and 2 bases, with 11 bases remaining between them. This CDR3 spans 16 amino acids. The V gene's germline CDR1 is SGHRS and CDR2 YFSETQ. The CDR3 region has the DNA TGCGCCAGCAGCTTGGTCGCCGGCATCAACACCGGGGAGCTGTTTTTT. Translation gives CASSLVAGINTGELFF. The variable domain in full, completed from reference TRBV5-1 and TRBJ2-2, reads KAGVTQTPRYLIKTRGQQVTLSCSPISGHRSVSWYQQTPGQGLQFLFEYFSETQRNKGNFPGRFSGRQFSNSRSEMNVSTLELGDSALYLCASSLVAGINTGELFFGEGSRLTVL.

Only a few counts were recorded for this clone. The V and J genes are TRBV4-1 and TRBJ2-2; 12 bases map to TRBD2. The CDR3 extends over 17 amino acids. CDR1 is MGHRA and CDR2 is YSYEKL in the germline V gene. Unmatched junction bases numbered 5, after V lost 3 bases and J lost 3 bases. Written as DNA, the CDR3 is TGCGCCAGCAGCCACCCCAGACTAGCGGGGGACACCGGGGAGCTGTTTTTT. Amino acids: CASSHPRLAGDTGELFF.

The chain employs TRBV30 and TRBJ2-1; TRBD1 or TRBD2 may be the D gene (5 bases each). CDR3 length equals 16 residues. V was shortened by 1 base and J by 2 bases, with 15 bases between the two germline ends. From germline, CDR1 is GTSNPN and CDR2 SVGIG (reference sequence). The CDR3 region is CAWSGWETAAYNEQFF. The CDR3 DNA is TGTGCCTGGAGTGGGTGGGAGACAGCAGCCTACAATGAGCAGTTCTTC. Variable domain in full (rest from reference TRBV30 and TRBJ2-1): SQTIHQWPATLVQPVGSPLSLECTVEGTSNPNLYWYRQAAGRGLQLLFYSVGIGQISSEVPQNLSASRPQDRQFILSSKKLLLSDSGFYLCAWSGWETAAYNEQFFGPGTRLTVL.

V gene TRBV7-2 combines with J gene TRBJ1-5, with a tentative D call TRBD1 (6 bases). CDR3 length: 15 amino acids. V was trimmed by 5 bases and J by 0 bases, leaving 11 bases between them. The germline CDR1 and CDR2 sequences are SGHTA and FQGNSA. The CDR3 DNA reads TGTGCCAGCAGCACCCAGGGGTTTAGCAATCAGCCCCAGCATTTT. Encoded protein: CASSTQGFSNQPQHF.

CDR3 amino acids: CASSANVGPNEKLFF. CDR3 in DNA: TGTGCCAGCTCAGCAAATGTCGGGCCTAATGAAAAACTGTTTTTT. The chain is built from TRBV18 and TRBJ1-4; D is uncertain. The CDR3 spans 15 residues. Germline V gene lookup returns CDR1 KGHSH and CDR2 LQKENI. Trimming left V 5 bases short and J 3 bases short, with 13 bases between. Full variable domain (outside the CDR3, taken from reference TRBV18 and TRBJ1-4): NAGVMQNPRHLVRRRGQEARLRCSPMKGHSHVYWYRQLPEEGLKFMVYLQKENIIDESGMPKERFSAEFPKEGPSILRIQQVVRGDSAAYFCASSANVGPNEKLFFGSGTQLSVL.

The genes are TRBV7-3 and TRBJ2-1; 8 bases agree with TRBD1. V shed 2 bases, J shed 11 bases, and the junction held 23 bases outside the gene matches. The CDR3 spans 19 residues. Per the germline V gene, CDR1 is SGHTA and CDR2 is FQGTGA. The CDR3 sequence is CASSLLSPRGQGKVNKQFF. CDR3 bases: TGTGCCAGCAGCTTATTAAGCCCACGAGGACAGGGCAAAGTAAATAAGCAGTTCTTC.

This sequence joins TRBV10-3 and TRBJ2-1; 7 bases are shared with TRBD1. The germline CDR1 and CDR2 sequences are ENHRY and SYGVKD. The CDR3 has 15 amino acids. The trim removed 6 bases at V and 3 bases at J, leaving 8 bases unmatched. The CDR3 nucleotides are TGTGCCATCAGGCCGAGGGACAGCATCTACAATGAGCAGTTCTTC. Its translation: CAIRPRDSIYNEQFF.

The V call is TRBV15, the J call TRBJ1-1, with D perhaps TRBD1 (5 bases). V was cut by 0 bases and J by 4 bases, with 15 bases left in between. From germline, CDR1 is LNHNV and CDR2 YYDKDF (reference sequence). The CDR3 length is 16 residues. CDR3 coding DNA: TGTGCCACCAGCAGAGATCGACAGATCCGGGCCACTGAAGCTTTCTTT. It codes for CATSRDRQIRATEAFF.

This clone was recorded a few times. J is TRBJ2-5 and V is TRBV28, with D unresolved. CDR1 is MDHEN and CDR2 is SYDVKM in the germline V gene. CDR3 size: 12 residues. V was clipped by 6 bases and J by 7 bases, with 12 bases between them. CDR3 nucleotide sequence: TGTGCCAGCAGAAAGGTCTCCGGGACCCAGTACTTC. Translation: CASRKVSGTQYF.

CDR3 nucleotide sequence: TGCGCCAGCAGCCAAGGCGGACAACCAACCGAGCAGTACTTC. It yields the protein CASSQGGQPTEQYF. The chain recombines TRBV4-3 with TRBJ2-7, with D maybe TRBD1 (5 bases). Trimming pared 1 base from V and 6 bases from J, leaving 13 bases between. The CDR3 has 14 amino acids. CDR1 LGHNA and CDR2 YSLEER come from the germline V gene.

The chain recombines TRBV7-9 with TRBJ2-5; 11 bases align to TRBD1. J lost 4 bases, V lost 2 bases, and 6 bases had no gene match. Germline V gene lookup returns CDR1 SEHNR and CDR2 FQNEAQ (reference sequence). The CDR3 has 16 amino acids. The CDR3: CASSLTRTGGRETQYF. The CDR3 coding sequence is TGTGCCAGCAGCTTAACACGGACAGGGGGCCGAGAGACCCAGTACTTC.

V and J are TRBV7-9 and TRBJ1-5; TRBD1 matches 7 bases. The V and J ends lost 5 bases and 12 bases, in that order; junction bases with no gene match: 4. CDR3 size: 11 residues. Germline V gene data show CDR1 as SEHNR and CDR2 as FQNEAQ (reference sequence). The CDR3 protein is CASSQGVDQHF. In nucleotides, the CDR3 is TGTGCCAGCAGCCAGGGGGTGGACCAGCATTTT.

This clone was counted only a few times. V is TRBV19 and J is TRBJ2-7, with 10 positions matching TRBD1. Trimming at V came to 4 bases and at J to 4 bases, leaving 4 bases not matched to a gene. The CDR3 length is 14 residues. CDR1 is LNHDA, CDR2 SQIVND, per germline (reference sequence). The CDR3 is CASSTTGGAYEQYF. The CDR3 DNA reads as TGTGCCAGTAGTACGACAGGGGGCGCGTACGAGCAGTACTTC.